The present entry profiles one TCR beta chain with its context. V gave up 4 bases and J gave up 8 bases; unmatched junction bases: 5. This CDR3 is built from 13 residues. In germline, CDR1 is SGHRS, CDR2 YFSETQ. Original processing notes: Scientists estimated how many nucleated cells there were by amplifying reference gene primers. Clones were sequenced by immunoSEQ multiplex PCR, and TCRdb holds only the in-frame ones, with some missing. V and J calls and clone size are given by that table; D and trimming were obtained from the DNA. The data contain some 190,000 clones, over 75% of them singletons. Seattle-derived patients entered the study during active infection and were followed longitudinally. The data originate from a study of blood T cell repertoires in COVID-19. Overall study: Acute and convalescent COVID-19 specimens originated in the United States, Italy and Spain.

The sequenced sample was peripheral blood. The origin of this receptor is a person between 65 and 79 years old with COVID-19, enrolled during active disease. The chain is built from TRBV5-1 and TRBJ2-4, with 8 bases that match TRBD2. The CDR3 here is CASSREGGDIQYF. The CDR3 DNA is TGCGCCAGCAGCCGGGAGGGAGGGGACATTCAGTACTTC.